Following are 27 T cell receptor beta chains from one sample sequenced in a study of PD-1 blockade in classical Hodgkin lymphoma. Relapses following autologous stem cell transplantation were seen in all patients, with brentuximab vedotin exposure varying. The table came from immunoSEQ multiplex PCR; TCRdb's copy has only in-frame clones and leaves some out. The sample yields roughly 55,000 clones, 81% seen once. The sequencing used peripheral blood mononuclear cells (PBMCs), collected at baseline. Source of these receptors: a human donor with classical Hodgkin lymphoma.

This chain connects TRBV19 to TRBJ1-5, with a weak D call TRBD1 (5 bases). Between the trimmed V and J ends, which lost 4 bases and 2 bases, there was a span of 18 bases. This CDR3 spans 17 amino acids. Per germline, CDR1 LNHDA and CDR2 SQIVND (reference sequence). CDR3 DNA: TGTGCCAGTAGTAGGCAGGGAGGACGGGGTGGCAATCAGCCCCAGCATTTT. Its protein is CASSRQGGRGGNQPQHF.

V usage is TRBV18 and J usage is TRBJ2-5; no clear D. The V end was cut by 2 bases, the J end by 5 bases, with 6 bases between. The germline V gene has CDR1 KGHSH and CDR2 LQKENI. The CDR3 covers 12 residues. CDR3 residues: CASSPLSETQYF. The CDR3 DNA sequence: TGTGCCAGCTCACCATTGTCGGAGACCCAGTACTTC.

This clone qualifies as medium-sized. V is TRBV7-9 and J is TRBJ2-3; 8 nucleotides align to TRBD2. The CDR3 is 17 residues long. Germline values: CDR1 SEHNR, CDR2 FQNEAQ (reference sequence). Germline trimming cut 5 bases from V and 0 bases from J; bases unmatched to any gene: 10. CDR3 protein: CASSPRVAGLSTDTQYF. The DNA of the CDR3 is TGTGCCAGCAGCCCCAGAGTAGCGGGGCTAAGCACAGATACGCAGTATTTT. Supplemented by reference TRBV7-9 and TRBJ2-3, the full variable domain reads DTGVSQNPRHKITKRGQNVTFRCDPISEHNRLYWYRQTLGQGPEFLTYFQNEAQLEKSRLLSDRFSAERPKGSFSTLEIQRTEQGDSAMYLCASSPRVAGLSTDTQYFGPGTRLTVL.

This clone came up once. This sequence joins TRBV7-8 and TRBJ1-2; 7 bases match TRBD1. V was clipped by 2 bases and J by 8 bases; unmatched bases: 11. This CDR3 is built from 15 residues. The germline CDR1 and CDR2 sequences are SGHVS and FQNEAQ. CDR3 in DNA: TGTGCCAGCAGCTTATCGAGGGGGCGATCGGGAGGCTACACCTTC. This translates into CASSLSRGRSGGYTF.

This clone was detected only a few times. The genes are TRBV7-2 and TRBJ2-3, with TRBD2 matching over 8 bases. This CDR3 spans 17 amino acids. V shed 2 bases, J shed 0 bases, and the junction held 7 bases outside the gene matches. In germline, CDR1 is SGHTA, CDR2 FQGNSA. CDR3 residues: CASSLIGGGLSTDTQYF. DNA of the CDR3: TGTGCCAGCAGCTTAATAGGCGGGGGGTTAAGCACAGATACGCAGTATTTT.

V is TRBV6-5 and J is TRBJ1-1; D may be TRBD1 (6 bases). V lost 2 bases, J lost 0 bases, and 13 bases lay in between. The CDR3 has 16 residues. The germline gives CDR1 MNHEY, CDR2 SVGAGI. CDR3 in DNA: TGTGCCAGCAGTTACGAGACAGGCACCGTGAACACTGAAGCTTTCTTT. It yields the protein CASSYETGTVNTEAFF.

CDR3 nucleotide sequence: TGTGCCAGCAGCAACCCTCCTCCCGGGGAGCTGTTTTTT. Translating gives CASSNPPPGELFF. The J gene is TRBJ2-2, the V gene TRBV13; D is unresolved. Trimming took 5 bases from V and 6 from J, leaving 10 bases between them. CDR3 size: 13 residues. CDR1 is PRHDT, CDR2 FYEKMQ, per germline (reference sequence). The whole variable domain, remainder taken from reference TRBV13 and TRBJ2-2, is AAGVIQSPRHLIKEKRETATLKCYPIPRHDTVYWYQQGPGQDPQFLISFYEKMQSDKGSIPDRFSAQQFSDYHSELNMSSLELGDSALYFCASSNPPPGELFFGEGSRLTVL.

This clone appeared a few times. CDR3 loop: CASSPRSSSGNTIYF. DNA of the CDR3: TGTGCCAGCAGCCCAAGGTCAAGCTCTGGAAACACCATATATTTT. The chain carries TRBV7-9 and TRBJ1-3; no clear D. Trimming removed 5 bases from V and 0 bases from J, with 11 bases in between. Germline V gene data show CDR1 as SEHNR and CDR2 as FQNEAQ (reference sequence). This CDR3 has 15 residues.

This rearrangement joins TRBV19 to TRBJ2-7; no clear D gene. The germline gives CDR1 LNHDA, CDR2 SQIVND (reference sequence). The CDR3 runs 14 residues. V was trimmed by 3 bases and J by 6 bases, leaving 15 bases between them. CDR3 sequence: CASSISYGALEQYF. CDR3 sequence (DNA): TGTGCCAGTAGTATCTCCTACGGTGCCCTCGAGCAGTACTTC.

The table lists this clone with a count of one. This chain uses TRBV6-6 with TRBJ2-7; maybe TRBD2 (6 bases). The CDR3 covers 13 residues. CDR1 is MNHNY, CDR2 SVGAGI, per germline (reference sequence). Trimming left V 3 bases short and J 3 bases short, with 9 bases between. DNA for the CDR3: TGTGCCAGCAGTTATACGGGGGACTACGAGCAGTACTTC. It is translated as CASSYTGDYEQYF.

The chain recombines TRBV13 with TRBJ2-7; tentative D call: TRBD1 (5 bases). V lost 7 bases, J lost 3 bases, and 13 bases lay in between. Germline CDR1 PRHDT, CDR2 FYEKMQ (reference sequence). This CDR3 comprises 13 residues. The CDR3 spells CASTAGFSYEQYF. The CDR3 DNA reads TGTGCCAGCACCGCAGGGTTCAGCTACGAGCAGTACTTC.

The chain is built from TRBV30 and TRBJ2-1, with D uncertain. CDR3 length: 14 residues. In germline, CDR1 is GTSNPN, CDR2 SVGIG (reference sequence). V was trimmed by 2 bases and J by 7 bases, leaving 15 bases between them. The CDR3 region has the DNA TGTGCCTGGAGTCTAATGGTGGTAGAAAATGAGCAGTTCTTC. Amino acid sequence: CAWSLMVVENEQFF.

CDR3 DNA: TGTGCCACCTCAGGGACAGTAGATGGCTACACCTTC. This encodes CATSGTVDGYTF. The chain employs TRBV5-4 and TRBJ1-2, with 7 bases identical to TRBD1. The junction had 8 bases not matched to a gene; V was cut back by 9 bases and J by 6 bases. Looked up from germline, CDR1 is SGHNT and CDR2 is YYREEE (reference sequence). CDR3 size: 12 residues.

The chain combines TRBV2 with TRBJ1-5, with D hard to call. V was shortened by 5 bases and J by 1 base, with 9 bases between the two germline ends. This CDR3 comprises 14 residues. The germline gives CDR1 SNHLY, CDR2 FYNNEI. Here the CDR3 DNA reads TGTGCCAGCAGTCCTCAGGTGAGCAATCAGCCCCAGCATTTT. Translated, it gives CASSPQVSNQPQHF.

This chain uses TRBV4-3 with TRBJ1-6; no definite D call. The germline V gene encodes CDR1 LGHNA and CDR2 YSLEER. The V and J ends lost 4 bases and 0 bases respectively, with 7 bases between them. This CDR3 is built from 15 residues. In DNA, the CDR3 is TGCGCCAGCAGCCGAGGTGACTCCTATAATTCACCCCTCCACTTT. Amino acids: CASSRGDSYNSPLHF.

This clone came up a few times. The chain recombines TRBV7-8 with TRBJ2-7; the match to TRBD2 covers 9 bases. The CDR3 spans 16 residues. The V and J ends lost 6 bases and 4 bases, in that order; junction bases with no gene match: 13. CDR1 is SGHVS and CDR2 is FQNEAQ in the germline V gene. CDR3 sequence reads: CASSPYRLAAPYEQYV. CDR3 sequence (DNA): TGTGCCAGCAGTCCTTATAGACTAGCGGCTCCTTACGAGCAGTACGTC.

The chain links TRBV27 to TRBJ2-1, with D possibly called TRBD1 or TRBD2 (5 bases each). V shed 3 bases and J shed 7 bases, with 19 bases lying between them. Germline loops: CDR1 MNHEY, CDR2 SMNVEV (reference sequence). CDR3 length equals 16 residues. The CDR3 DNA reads TGTGCCAGCAGTTTGGGGGTTGGATCCTCTTTAAATGAGCAGTTCTTC. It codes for CASSLGVGSSLNEQFF.

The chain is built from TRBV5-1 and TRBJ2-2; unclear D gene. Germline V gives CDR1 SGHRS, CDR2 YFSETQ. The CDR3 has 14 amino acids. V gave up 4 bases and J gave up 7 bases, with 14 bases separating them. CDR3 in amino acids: CASSQKSLSGELFF. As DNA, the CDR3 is TGCGCCAGCAGCCAAAAAAGCCTAAGCGGGGAGCTGTTTTTT.

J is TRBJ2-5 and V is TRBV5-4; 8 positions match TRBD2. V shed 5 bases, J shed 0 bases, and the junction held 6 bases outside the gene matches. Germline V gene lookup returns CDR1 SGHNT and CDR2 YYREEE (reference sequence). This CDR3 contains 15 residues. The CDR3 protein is CASSPATSDQETQYF. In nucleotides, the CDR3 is TGTGCCAGCAGTCCCGCGACTAGCGACCAAGAGACCCAGTACTTC.

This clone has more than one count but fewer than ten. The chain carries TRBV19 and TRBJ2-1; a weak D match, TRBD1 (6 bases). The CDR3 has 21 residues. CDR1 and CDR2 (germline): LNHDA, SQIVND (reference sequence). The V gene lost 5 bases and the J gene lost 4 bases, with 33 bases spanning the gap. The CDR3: CASSPQDRRAYPARVYNEQFF. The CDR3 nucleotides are TGTGCCAGTAGTCCACAGGACAGACGGGCCTATCCCGCGAGGGTTTACAATGAGCAGTTCTTC.

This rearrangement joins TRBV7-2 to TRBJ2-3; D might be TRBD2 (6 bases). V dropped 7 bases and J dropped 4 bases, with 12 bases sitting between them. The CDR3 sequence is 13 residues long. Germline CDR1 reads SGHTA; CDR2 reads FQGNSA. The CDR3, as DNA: TGTGCCAGCACCCCCCGGGGGTCAGATACGCAGTATTTT. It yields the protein CASTPRGSDTQYF.

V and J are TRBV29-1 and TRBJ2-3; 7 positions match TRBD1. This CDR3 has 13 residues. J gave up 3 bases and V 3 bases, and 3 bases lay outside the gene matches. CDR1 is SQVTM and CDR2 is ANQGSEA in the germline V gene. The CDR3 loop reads CSVDAGGTDTQYF. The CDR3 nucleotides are TGCAGCGTTGATGCAGGGGGAACAGATACGCAGTATTTT.

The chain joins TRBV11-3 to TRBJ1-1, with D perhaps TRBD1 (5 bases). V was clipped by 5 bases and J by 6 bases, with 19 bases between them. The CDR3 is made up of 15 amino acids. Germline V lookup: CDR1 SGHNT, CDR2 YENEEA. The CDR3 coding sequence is TGTGCCAGCAGCCCTCCGGGACTGGGTTTCTCTGAAGCTTTCTTT. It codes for CASSPPGLGFSEAFF.

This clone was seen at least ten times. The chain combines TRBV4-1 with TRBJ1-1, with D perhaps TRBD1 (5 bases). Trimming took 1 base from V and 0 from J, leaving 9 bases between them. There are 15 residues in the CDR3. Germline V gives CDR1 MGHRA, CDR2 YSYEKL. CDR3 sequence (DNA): TGCGCCAGCAGCCAAGTTGGGGGAATGAACACTGAAGCTTTCTTT. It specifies CASSQVGGMNTEAFF.

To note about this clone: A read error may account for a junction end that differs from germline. The CDR3 here is CAGSRDRGNTEAFF. The CDR3 region has the DNA TGTGCCGGCAGCCGAGACAGGGGGAACACTGAAGCTTTCTTT. V gene TRBV7-2 combines with J gene TRBJ1-1; TRBD1 aligns across 8 bases. This CDR3 has 14 amino acids. Per the germline V gene, CDR1 is SGHTA and CDR2 is FQGNSA.

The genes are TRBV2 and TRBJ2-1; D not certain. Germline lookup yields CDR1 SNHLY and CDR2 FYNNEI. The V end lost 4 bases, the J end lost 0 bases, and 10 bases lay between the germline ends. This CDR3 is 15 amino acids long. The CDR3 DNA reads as TGTGCCAGCAGTGTAATTCAAAGCTCCTACAATGAGCAGTTCTTC. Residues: CASSVIQSSYNEQFF.

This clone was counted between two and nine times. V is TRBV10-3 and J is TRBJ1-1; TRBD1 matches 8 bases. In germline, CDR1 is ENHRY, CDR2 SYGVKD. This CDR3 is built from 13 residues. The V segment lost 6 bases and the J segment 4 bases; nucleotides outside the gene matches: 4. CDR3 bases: TGTGCCATCAGGCAGGGGGCAGGCACTGAAGCTTTCTTT. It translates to CAIRQGAGTEAFF.